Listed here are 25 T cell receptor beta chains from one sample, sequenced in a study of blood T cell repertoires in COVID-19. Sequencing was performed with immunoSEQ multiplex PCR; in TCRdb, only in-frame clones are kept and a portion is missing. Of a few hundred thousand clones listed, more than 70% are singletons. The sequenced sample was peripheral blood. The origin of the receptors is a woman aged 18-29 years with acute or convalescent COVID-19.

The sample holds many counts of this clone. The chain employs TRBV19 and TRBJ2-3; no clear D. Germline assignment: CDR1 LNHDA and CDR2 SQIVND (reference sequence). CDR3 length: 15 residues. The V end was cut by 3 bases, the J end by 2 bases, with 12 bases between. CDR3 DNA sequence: TGTGCCAGTAGTATCTCCGACTTTTACACAGATACGCAGTATTTT. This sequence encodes CASSISDFYTDTQYF.

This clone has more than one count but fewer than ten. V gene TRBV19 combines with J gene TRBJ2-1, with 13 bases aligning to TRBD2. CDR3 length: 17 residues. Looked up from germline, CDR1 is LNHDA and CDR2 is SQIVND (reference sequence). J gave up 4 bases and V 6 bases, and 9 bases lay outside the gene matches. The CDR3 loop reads CASSFTSGRAGYNEQFF. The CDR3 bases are TGTGCCAGTAGCTTTACTAGCGGGAGGGCCGGGTACAATGAGCAGTTCTTC.

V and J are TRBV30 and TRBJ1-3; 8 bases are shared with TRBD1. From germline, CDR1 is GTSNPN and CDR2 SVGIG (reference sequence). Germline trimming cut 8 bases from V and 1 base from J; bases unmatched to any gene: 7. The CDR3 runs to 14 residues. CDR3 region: CAGRQGRSGNTIYF. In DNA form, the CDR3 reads TGTGCCGGACGACAGGGGAGGTCTGGAAACACCATATATTTT.

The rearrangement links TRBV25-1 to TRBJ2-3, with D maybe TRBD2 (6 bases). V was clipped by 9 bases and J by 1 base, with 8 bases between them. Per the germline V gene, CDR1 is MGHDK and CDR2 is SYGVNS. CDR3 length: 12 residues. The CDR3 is CASTGGTDTQYF. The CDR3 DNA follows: TGTGCCAGTACGGGAGGCACAGATACGCAGTATTTT.

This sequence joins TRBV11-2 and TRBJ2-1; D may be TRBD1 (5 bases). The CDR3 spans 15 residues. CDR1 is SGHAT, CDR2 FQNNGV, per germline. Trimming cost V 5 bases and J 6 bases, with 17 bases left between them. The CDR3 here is CASSLTTVLGNEQFF. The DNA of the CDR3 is TGTGCCAGCAGCCTAACGACAGTATTGGGCAATGAGCAGTTCTTC.

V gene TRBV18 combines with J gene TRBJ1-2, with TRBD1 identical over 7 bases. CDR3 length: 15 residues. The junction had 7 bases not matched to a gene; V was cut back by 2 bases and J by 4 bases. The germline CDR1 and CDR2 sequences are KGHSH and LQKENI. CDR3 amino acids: CASSPRQGAGYGYTF. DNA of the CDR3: TGTGCCAGCTCACCAAGACAGGGAGCGGGCTATGGCTACACCTTC.

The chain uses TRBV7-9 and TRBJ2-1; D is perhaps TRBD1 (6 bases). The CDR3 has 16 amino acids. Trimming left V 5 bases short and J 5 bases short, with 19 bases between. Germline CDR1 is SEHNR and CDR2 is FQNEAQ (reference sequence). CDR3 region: CASSLAQGPPNNEQFF. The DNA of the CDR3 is TGTGCCAGCAGCCTGGCCCAGGGGCCACCAAACAATGAGCAGTTCTTC. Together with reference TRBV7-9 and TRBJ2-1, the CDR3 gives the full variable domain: DTGVSQNPRHKITKRGQNVTFRCDPISEHNRLYWYRQTLGQGPEFLTYFQNEAQLEKSRLLSDRFSAERPKGSFSTLEIQRTEQGDSAMYLCASSLAQGPPNNEQFFGPGTRLTVL.

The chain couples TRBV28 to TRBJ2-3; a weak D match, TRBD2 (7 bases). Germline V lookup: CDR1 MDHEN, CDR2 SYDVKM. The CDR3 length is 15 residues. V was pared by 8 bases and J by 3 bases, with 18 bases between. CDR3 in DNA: TGTGCCAGCGGGGGGGCGAGCGCGTCGACAGATACGCAGTATTTT. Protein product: CASGGASASTDTQYF. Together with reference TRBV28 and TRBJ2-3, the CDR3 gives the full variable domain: DVKVTQSSRYLVKRTGEKVFLECVQDMDHENMFWYRQDPGLGLRLIYFSYDVKMKEKGDIPEGYSVSREKKERFSLILESASTNQTSMYLCASGGASASTDTQYFGPGTRLTVL.

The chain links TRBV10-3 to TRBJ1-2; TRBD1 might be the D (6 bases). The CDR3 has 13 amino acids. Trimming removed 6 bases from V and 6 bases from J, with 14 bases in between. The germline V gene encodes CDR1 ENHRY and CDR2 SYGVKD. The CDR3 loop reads CAIRYDRSHGYTF. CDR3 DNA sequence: TGTGCCATCAGATATGACAGGTCCCATGGCTACACCTTC.

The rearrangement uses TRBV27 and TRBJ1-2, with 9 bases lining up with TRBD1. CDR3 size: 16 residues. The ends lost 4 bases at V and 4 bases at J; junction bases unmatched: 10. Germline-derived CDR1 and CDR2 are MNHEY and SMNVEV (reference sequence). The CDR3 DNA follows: TGTGCCAGCAGTTCTTCTTCGGGACAGGGTGTCTATGGCTACACCTTC. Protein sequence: CASSSSSGQGVYGYTF.

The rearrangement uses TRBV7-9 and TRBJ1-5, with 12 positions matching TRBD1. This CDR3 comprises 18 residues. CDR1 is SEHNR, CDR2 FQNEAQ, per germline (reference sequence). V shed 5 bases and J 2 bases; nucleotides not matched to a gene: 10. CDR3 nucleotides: TGTGCCAGCAGCGCCGGGACAGGGGGCGATTTTGGCAATCAGCCCCAGCATTTT. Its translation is CASSAGTGGDFGNQPQHF.

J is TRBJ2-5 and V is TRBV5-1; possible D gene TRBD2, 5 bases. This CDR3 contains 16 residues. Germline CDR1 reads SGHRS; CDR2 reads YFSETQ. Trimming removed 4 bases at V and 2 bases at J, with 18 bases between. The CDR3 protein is CASSPTLRAEQETQYF. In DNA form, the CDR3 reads TGCGCCAGCAGCCCCACTCTGAGGGCCGAGCAAGAGACCCAGTACTTC.

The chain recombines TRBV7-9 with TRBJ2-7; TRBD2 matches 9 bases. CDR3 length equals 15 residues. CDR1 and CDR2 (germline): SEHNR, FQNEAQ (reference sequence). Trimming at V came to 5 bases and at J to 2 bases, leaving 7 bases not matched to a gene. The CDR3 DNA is TGTGCCAGCAGCCGAGGTGCTAGCGGGGCCTACGAGCAGTACTTC. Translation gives CASSRGASGAYEQYF.

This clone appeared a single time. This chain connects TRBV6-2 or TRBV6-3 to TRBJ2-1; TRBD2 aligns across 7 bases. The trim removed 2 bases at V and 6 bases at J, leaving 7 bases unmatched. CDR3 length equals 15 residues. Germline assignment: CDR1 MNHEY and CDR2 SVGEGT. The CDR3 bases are TGTGCCAGCAGTTACCGGGCTAGCGGACCCAATGAGCAGTTCTTC. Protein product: CASSYRASGPNEQFF.

CDR3 nucleotides: TGTGCCAGCAGCCCCACATTGGGGACTAGCCTCACCGGGGAGCTGTTTTTT. As protein: CASSPTLGTSLTGELFF. This chain connects TRBV7-9 to TRBJ2-2; the match to TRBD2 covers 9 bases. This CDR3 comprises 17 residues. Germline V gene data show CDR1 as SEHNR and CDR2 as FQNEAQ (reference sequence). After removal of 5 bases from V and 4 bases from J, the junction contained 11 bases not matched to a gene.

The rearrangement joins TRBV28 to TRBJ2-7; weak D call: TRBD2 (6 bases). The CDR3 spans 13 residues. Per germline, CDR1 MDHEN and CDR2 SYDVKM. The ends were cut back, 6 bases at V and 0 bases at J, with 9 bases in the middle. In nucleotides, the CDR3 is TGTGCCAGCAGGGCGGGATCCTCCTACGAGCAGTACTTC. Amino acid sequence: CASRAGSSYEQYF.

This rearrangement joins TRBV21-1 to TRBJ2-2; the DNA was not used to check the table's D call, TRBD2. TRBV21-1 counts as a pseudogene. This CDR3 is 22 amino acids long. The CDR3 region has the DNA TGTGCCAGCAGCAAGACAACAGGACCCCGGACTAGCGGGAGTGATAACACCGGGGAGCTGTTTTTT. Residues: CASSKTTGPRTSGSDNTGELFF.

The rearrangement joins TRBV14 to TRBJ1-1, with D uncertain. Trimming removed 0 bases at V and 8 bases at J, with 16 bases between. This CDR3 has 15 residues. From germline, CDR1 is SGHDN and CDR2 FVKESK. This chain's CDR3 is CASSQESRTAREAFF. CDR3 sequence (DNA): TGTGCCAGCAGCCAAGAATCGAGGACTGCCCGGGAAGCTTTCTTT. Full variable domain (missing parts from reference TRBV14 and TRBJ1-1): EAGVTQFPSHSVIEKGQTVTLRCDPISGHDNLYWYRRVMGKEIKFLLHFVKESKQDESGMPNNRFLAERTGGTYSTLKVQPAELEDSGVYFCASSQESRTAREAFFGQGTRLTVV.

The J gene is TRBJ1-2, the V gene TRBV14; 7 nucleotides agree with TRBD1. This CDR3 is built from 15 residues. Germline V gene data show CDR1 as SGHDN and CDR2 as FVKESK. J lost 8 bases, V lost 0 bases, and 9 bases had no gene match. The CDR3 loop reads CASSQDGTVVRGYTF. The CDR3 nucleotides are TGTGCCAGCAGCCAAGATGGGACAGTCGTAAGGGGCTACACCTTC.

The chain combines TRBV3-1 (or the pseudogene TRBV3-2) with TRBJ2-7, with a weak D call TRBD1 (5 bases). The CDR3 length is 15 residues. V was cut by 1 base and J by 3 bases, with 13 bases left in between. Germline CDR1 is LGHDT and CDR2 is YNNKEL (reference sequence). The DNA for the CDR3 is TGTGCCAGCAGCCAAGGTCGAGGCGGACACTACGAGCAGTACTTC. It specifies CASSQGRGGHYEQYF.

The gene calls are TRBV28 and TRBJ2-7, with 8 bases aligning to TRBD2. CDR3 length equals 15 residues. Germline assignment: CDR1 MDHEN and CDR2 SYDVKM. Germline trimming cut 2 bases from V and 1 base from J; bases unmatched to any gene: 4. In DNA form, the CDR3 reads TGTGCCAGCAGTTTAAGCGGGAGCGCTTCCTACGAGCAGTACTTC. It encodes CASSLSGSASYEQYF. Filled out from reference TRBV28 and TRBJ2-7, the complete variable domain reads DVKVTQSSRYLVKRTGEKVFLECVQDMDHENMFWYRQDPGLGLRLIYFSYDVKMKEKGDIPEGYSVSREKKERFSLILESASTNQTSMYLCASSLSGSASYEQYFGPGTRLTVT.

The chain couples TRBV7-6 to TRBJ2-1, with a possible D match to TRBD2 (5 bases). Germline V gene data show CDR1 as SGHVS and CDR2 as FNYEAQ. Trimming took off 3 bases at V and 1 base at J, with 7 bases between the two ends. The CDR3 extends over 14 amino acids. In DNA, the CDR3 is TGTGCCAGCAGCTTCACGGGGTCCTACAATGAGCAGTTCTTC. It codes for CASSFTGSYNEQFF.

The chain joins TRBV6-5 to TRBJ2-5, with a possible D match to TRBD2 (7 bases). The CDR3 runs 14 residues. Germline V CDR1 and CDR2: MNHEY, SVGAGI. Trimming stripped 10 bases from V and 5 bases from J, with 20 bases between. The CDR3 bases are TGTGCCACAACTGTGGGGGGGGCATTGGAGACCCAGTACTTC. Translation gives CATTVGGALETQYF.

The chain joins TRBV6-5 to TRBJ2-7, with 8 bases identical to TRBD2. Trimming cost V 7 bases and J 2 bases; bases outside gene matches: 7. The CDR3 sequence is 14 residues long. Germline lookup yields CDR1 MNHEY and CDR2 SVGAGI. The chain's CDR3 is CASIGTGGAYEQYF. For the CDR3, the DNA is TGTGCCAGCATCGGGACGGGAGGGGCCTACGAGCAGTACTTC.

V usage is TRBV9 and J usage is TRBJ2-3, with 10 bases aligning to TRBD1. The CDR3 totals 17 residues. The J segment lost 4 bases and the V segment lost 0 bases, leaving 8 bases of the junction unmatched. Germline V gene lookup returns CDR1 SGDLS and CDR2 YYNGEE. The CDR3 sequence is CASSVDGQGVWSDTQYF. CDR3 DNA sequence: TGTGCCAGCAGCGTAGACGGACAGGGGGTATGGTCAGATACGCAGTATTTT.